The clone carrying this T cell receptor (beta chain) showed up just a few times. Its antigen is unknown. This sample is drawn from a study of T-cell reconstitution after alpha-beta-depleted transplantation in children. Study results and caveats: At around two months after transplant, the alpha-beta T cells were reportedly derived from several hundred expanded clones that came from non-depleted graft cells. Some patients' high day-60 TCRbeta diversity was traced to surviving recipient T cells and thymic progenitors. T cells produced anew were the main source of T-cell counts and diversity one year after transplant.

Using unique molecular identifiers, the investigators prepared the TCRbeta library. TCRdb reprocessed the PCR reads via MiXCR and lists one record per CDR3 protein. The sample comprises 500,000 to 750,000 distinct CDR3 sequences, 10% to 15% of which are singletons, and 2% to 2.5% rests with the top ten. The sequencing used PBMCs, mostly from graft donor cells, collected 360 days after TCRalphabeta/CD19-depleted stem cell transplant. The TCR comes from a male patient between 10 and 17 years old who had a stem cell transplant for acute myeloid leukemia, so the T cells may come from the graft donor.

The CDR3: CASKLDRGGAAHSYEQYF. Here the CDR3 DNA reads TGTGCCAGCAAATTGGACAGGGGGGGAGCGGCTCACTCCTACGAGCAGTACTTC. The V gene is TRBV6-9, the J gene TRBJ2-7; 10 bases map to TRBD1. CDR1 is MNHGY, CDR2 SVAAGI, per germline. V dropped 7 bases and J dropped 0; count of bases not matched to a gene: 15. CDR3 length: 18 amino acids.